The 15 T cell receptor beta chains below all came from one sample that was sequenced in a study of blood T cell repertoires in COVID-19. Using immunoSEQ multiplex PCR, the repertoire was profiled, and TCRdb retains in-frame clones only, with some absent. Of about 160,000 clones listed, more than 90% are singletons. The sequenced material came from peripheral blood. These receptors all come from a man in his 60s with active or convalescent COVID-19.

The chain couples TRBV25-1 to TRBJ1-2, with no clear D. Germline CDR1 is MGHDK and CDR2 is SYGVNS. The ends were cut back, 1 base at V and 0 bases at J, with 6 bases in the middle. The CDR3 is made up of 14 amino acids. The DNA of the CDR3 is TGTGCCAGCAGTGAATGGGGAGCTAACTATGGCTACACCTTC. Its protein product is CASSEWGANYGYTF.

The chain combines TRBV28 with TRBJ1-2; the D gene is possibly TRBD1 (6 bases). The V end was cut by 10 bases, the J end by 0 bases, with 21 bases between. Germline V gives CDR1 MDHEN, CDR2 SYDVKM. The CDR3 totals 16 residues. In DNA, the CDR3 is TGTGCCACACAACTAGGGGGGGGCATAGCTAACTATGGCTACACCTTC. It codes for CATQLGGGIANYGYTF.

The V gene is TRBV5-1, the J gene TRBJ2-6, with TRBD1 matching 9 bases. Germline CDR1 is SGHRS and CDR2 is YFSETQ. With V trimmed by 2 bases and J by 0 bases, 6 bases remained unmatched. This CDR3 is 18 amino acids long. The CDR3 loop is CASSFNRGRFSGANVLTF. In nucleotides, the CDR3 is TGCGCCAGCAGCTTCAACAGGGGGCGCTTCTCTGGGGCCAACGTCCTGACTTTC.

The V and J genes are TRBV19 and TRBJ2-7; TRBD1 matches at 9 bases. The CDR3 runs 16 residues. Looked up from germline, CDR1 is LNHDA and CDR2 is SQIVND (reference sequence). Trimming removed 6 bases from V and 5 bases from J; junction bases left unmatched: 14. CDR3 in amino acids: CASSSRRGQGINEQYF. CDR3 DNA: TGTGCCAGTAGCTCAAGGCGGGGACAGGGCATCAACGAGCAGTACTTC.

The CDR3 DNA reads TGTGCCAGCTCACCCTCGTTTCAGGGGAACACAGATACGCAGTATTTT. Its translation: CASSPSFQGNTDTQYF. V and J are TRBV18 and TRBJ2-3; possible D gene TRBD1, 6 bases. Germline V gives CDR1 KGHSH, CDR2 LQKENI. This CDR3 region has 16 residues. V was clipped by 3 bases and J by 2 bases, with 15 bases between them.

The DNA of the CDR3 is TGTGCCAGCGCGGGAACCTACACGGGCTACACCTTC. It yields the protein CASAGTYTGYTF. The chain is built from TRBV6-5 and TRBJ1-2; no reliable D call. The CDR3 covers 12 residues. V was pared by 8 bases and J by 8 bases, with 15 bases between. Per germline, CDR1 MNHEY and CDR2 SVGAGI.

The genes are TRBV12-3 or TRBV12-4 and TRBJ1-6; D may be TRBD1 (6 bases). The CDR3 has 12 amino acids. Trimming took off 5 bases at V and 10 bases at J, with 9 bases between the two ends. The CDR3 DNA sequence: TGTGCCAGCAGTGGGGGCGGGTCACCCCTCCACTTT. It specifies CASSGGGSPLHF.

This clone appeared once. The rearrangement links TRBV18 to TRBJ2-3; D is uncertain. This CDR3 region has 14 residues. The germline V gene has CDR1 KGHSH and CDR2 LQKENI. V lost 3 bases and J lost 3, with 10 bases in between. CDR3 in DNA: TGTGCCAGCTCACCGGCTGGTTTGACAGATACGCAGTATTTT. This codes for CASSPAGLTDTQYF.

This clone appeared a few times. The V gene is TRBV13, the J gene TRBJ2-1; 14 bases fit TRBD2. The CDR3 runs to 17 residues. CDR1 and CDR2 (germline): PRHDT, FYEKMQ (reference sequence). J gave up 7 bases and V 4 bases, and 9 bases lay outside the gene matches. The CDR3 here is CASSSGLAGGPRNEQFF. CDR3 DNA sequence: TGTGCCAGCAGCTCCGGACTAGCGGGAGGCCCCAGGAATGAGCAGTTCTTC. Combining the CDR3 with reference TRBV13 and TRBJ2-1 gives the whole variable domain AAGVIQSPRHLIKEKRETATLKCYPIPRHDTVYWYQQGPGQDPQFLISFYEKMQSDKGSIPDRFSAQQFSDYHSELNMSSLELGDSALYFCASSSGLAGGPRNEQFFGPGTRLTVL.

The chain employs TRBV6-5 and TRBJ1-5, with 7 bases aligning to TRBD1. Germline CDR1 and CDR2: MNHEY and SVGAGI. Losses at the gene ends were 6 bases for V and 2 bases for J; bases not matched to a gene: 7. The CDR3 sequence is 15 residues long. The CDR3 sequence is CASSYTGEGNQPQHF. As DNA, the CDR3 is TGTGCCAGCAGCTACACAGGGGAAGGCAATCAGCCCCAGCATTTT.

This chain links TRBV30 with TRBJ2-1; 13 bases map to TRBD2. The CDR3 extends over 15 amino acids. Germline V gene sequence: CDR1 GTSNPN, CDR2 SVGIG (reference sequence). The ends lost 0 bases at V and 5 bases at J; junction bases unmatched: 1. CDR3 sequence: CAWSVGTSGNNEQFF. The CDR3 DNA is TGTGCCTGGAGTGTAGGGACTAGCGGGAACAATGAGCAGTTCTTC.

The chain carries TRBV12-5 and TRBJ1-2; the D is unclear. Germline CDR1 is LGHNT and CDR2 is FRNRAP. The CDR3 contains 15 residues. V lost 5 bases to trimming and J lost 5 bases, with 18 bases between them. The CDR3 DNA sequence: TGTGCTAGTGGTCCGCCTCTGAACATCCCTTATGGCTACACCTTC. It codes for CASGPPLNIPYGYTF.

Only a few counts were recorded for this clone. The chain joins TRBV7-9 to TRBJ2-2; TRBD2 matches 10 bases. CDR3 length: 16 amino acids. Germline CDR1 SEHNR, CDR2 FQNEAQ (reference sequence). The V segment lost 4 bases and the J segment 5 bases; nucleotides outside the gene matches: 7. The CDR3 nucleotides read TGTGCCAGCAGCTGGGCTAGCGGGGGTCCGACCGGGGAGCTGTTTTTT. Protein: CASSWASGGPTGELFF.

V gene TRBV12-5 combines with J gene TRBJ1-2; a possible D gene is TRBD1 (5 bases). Trimming shortened V by 1 base and J by 5 bases, and 17 bases separated the two germline ends. Germline V gene sequence: CDR1 LGHNT, CDR2 FRNRAP. CDR3 length equals 16 residues. In nucleotides, the CDR3 is TGTGCTAGTGGTTTGGAGAACAGGCCCGGGGGTTATGGCTACACCTTC. Its translation is CASGLENRPGGYGYTF.

The chain employs TRBV6-1 and TRBJ1-2; unclear D gene. This CDR3 spans 14 amino acids. Germline V gene data show CDR1 as MNHNS and CDR2 as SASEGT. V lost 2 bases to trimming and J lost 4 bases, with 11 bases between them. This chain's CDR3 is CASSELGQIYGYTF. The CDR3 coding sequence is TGTGCCAGCAGTGAACTTGGTCAGATCTATGGCTACACCTTC.